These 13 T cell receptor beta chains were all obtained from the same sample, sequenced in a study of regulatory T cells in long-lasting Graves disease. Arm-PCR of CDR3 regions and iRepertoire HTBI primers were used to build TCR beta libraries. TCRdb passed the multiplex PCR reads through MiXCR, listing each CDR3 protein once. This table has some 340,000 distinct CDR3 sequences, roughly 12% appearing once. Regarding time point: newly diagnosed GD, antithyroid drugs for less than 3 months. The TCR library used RNA extracted from PBMCs. These data were likewise used in another study, on T cells in Graves' hyperthyroidism and ophthalmopathy.

Sequencing was performed on peripheral blood mononuclear cells (PBMCs), taken at new diagnosis, from a patient treated with antithyroid drugs. These receptors were obtained from a woman aged 18-29 years with Graves disease.

Ten or more counts support this clonotype. The rearrangement links TRBV2 to TRBJ1-6; the D is unclear. Germline V CDR1 and CDR2: SNHLY, FYNNEI. V lost 2 bases and J 9 bases, leaving 8 bases between the germline ends. CDR3 length equals 13 residues. For the CDR3, the DNA is TGTGCCAGCAGTGAACGCTGGTCTTCACCCCTCCACTTT. Its translation: CASSERWSSPLHF.

On this clonotype: This likely reflects a read error, since a far larger clone is one base away. The rearrangement uses TRBV6-6 and TRBJ1-2; D unclear. The CDR3 sequence is 14 residues long. CDR1 is MNHNY, CDR2 SVGAGI, per germline (reference sequence). CDR3 sequence: CASSYAAVGYGHTF. CDR3 nucleotides: TGTGCCAGCAGTTACGCAGCGGTCGGCTATGGCCACACCTTC.

This clonotype was picked up many times. This chain links TRBV28 with TRBJ2-7; no reliable D call. V shed 3 bases and J shed 3 bases, with 15 bases lying between them. The length of the CDR3 is 15 residues. Germline V CDR1 and CDR2: MDHEN, SYDVKM. The CDR3 here is CASSLYKYAYYEQYF. DNA for the CDR3: TGTGCCAGCAGTTTGTACAAGTACGCCTACTACGAGCAGTACTTC.

This rearrangement joins TRBV6-5 to TRBJ1-5; D perhaps matches TRBD1 (6 bases). Germline V gene sequence: CDR1 MNHEY, CDR2 SVGAGI. The ends were cut back, 4 bases at V and 5 bases at J, with 15 bases in the middle. The CDR3 consists of 15 residues. Here the CDR3 reads CASSSRLQGYQPQHF. The CDR3 DNA follows: TGTGCCAGCAGTTCCCGCCTACAGGGTTATCAGCCCCAGCATTTT.

The table lists this clonotype with many counts. J is TRBJ1-1 and V is TRBV19; 9 bases align to TRBD1. Germline V gene sequence: CDR1 LNHDA, CDR2 SQIVND (reference sequence). The CDR3 has 16 residues. V lost 7 bases, J lost 4 bases, and 13 bases stayed unmatched. The CDR3 here is CASTLGQGRGITEAFF. The CDR3 DNA reads TGTGCCAGTACCCTAGGACAGGGGCGAGGGATCACTGAAGCTTTCTTT.

In this sample, this clonotype turned up many times. The chain recombines TRBV3-1 with TRBJ1-1; 8 bases are a match to TRBD1. The CDR3 is 13 residues long. Trimming at V came to 4 bases and at J to 5 bases, leaving 3 bases not matched to a gene. Germline V gives CDR1 LGHDT, CDR2 YNNKEL (reference sequence). The CDR3 sequence is CASSPRGLTEAFF. The CDR3 region has the DNA TGTGCCAGCAGCCCCAGGGGGCTTACTGAAGCTTTCTTT.

This clonotype was seen ten or more times. The chain combines TRBV20-1 with TRBJ1-2, with 7 bases fitting TRBD1. CDR1 DFQATT and CDR2 SNEGSKA come from the germline V gene (reference sequence). The CDR3 contains 15 residues. The V segment lost 3 bases and the J segment 4 bases; nucleotides outside the gene matches: 11. The CDR3 loop reads CSARDARTGLYGYTF. The CDR3 DNA reads TGCAGTGCTAGGGATGCCCGGACAGGCCTCTATGGCTACACCTTC.

The chain recombines TRBV12-3 or TRBV12-4 with TRBJ2-2; D is possibly TRBD1 (6 bases). The V and J ends lost 5 bases and 4 bases respectively, with 17 bases between them. This CDR3 is built from 16 residues. The CDR3 coding sequence is TGTGCCAGCAGTCCGCTTGAACAGGGTGGCACCGGGGAGCTGTTTTTT. This sequence encodes CASSPLEQGGTGELFF.

This chain links TRBV19 with TRBJ1-5; D is undetermined. Germline V gives CDR1 LNHDA, CDR2 SQIVND (reference sequence). The CDR3 consists of 14 residues. V was clipped by 5 bases and J by 4 bases, with 12 bases between them. The CDR3 region has the DNA TGTGCCAGTAGTCTGGGGTCATTGAATCAGCCCCAGCATTTT. Its translation is CASSLGSLNQPQHF.

This clonotype was seen at least ten times. This chain connects TRBV5-6 to TRBJ1-4, with D unclear. CDR1 SGHDT and CDR2 YYEEEE come from the germline V gene. This CDR3 spans 13 amino acids. The V end lost 0 bases, the J end lost 14 bases, and 14 bases lay between the germline ends. CDR3 coding DNA: TGTGCCAGCAGCTTGGGGGAGCGGCGGCCGCTGTTTTTT. This codes for CASSLGERRPLFF.

This clonotype was counted many times. This sequence joins TRBV27 and TRBJ1-5, with D possibly TRBD1 on 6 matching bases. The V gene lost 5 bases and the J gene lost 5 bases, with 13 bases spanning the gap. Looked up from germline, CDR1 is MNHEY and CDR2 is SMNVEV (reference sequence). This CDR3 has 14 residues. The CDR3 is CASSTIQGDQPQHF. For the CDR3, the DNA is TGTGCCAGCAGTACAATACAGGGAGATCAGCCCCAGCATTTT.

The chain has TRBV19 and TRBJ1-1, with D hard to call. CDR3 length equals 15 residues. CDR1 is LNHDA, CDR2 SQIVND, per germline (reference sequence). V lost 5 bases to trimming and J lost 1 base, with 14 bases between them. The CDR3 nucleotides are TGTGCCAGTAGTCCGAGACGGCTGAGGAACACTGAAGCTTTCTTT. Amino acids: CASSPRRLRNTEAFF.

There are many counts of this clonotype. An end of the junction does not agree with germline; a read error may underlie this. The chain's CDR3 is CSARDETTGRTGF. CDR3 DNA sequence: TGCAGTGCTAGAGACGAAACGACGGGAAGGACAGGCTTC. The chain has TRBV20-1 and TRBJ2-4, with 7 bases fitting TRBD1. This CDR3 is 13 amino acids long. Germline-derived CDR1 and CDR2 are DFQATT and SNEGSKA (reference sequence).